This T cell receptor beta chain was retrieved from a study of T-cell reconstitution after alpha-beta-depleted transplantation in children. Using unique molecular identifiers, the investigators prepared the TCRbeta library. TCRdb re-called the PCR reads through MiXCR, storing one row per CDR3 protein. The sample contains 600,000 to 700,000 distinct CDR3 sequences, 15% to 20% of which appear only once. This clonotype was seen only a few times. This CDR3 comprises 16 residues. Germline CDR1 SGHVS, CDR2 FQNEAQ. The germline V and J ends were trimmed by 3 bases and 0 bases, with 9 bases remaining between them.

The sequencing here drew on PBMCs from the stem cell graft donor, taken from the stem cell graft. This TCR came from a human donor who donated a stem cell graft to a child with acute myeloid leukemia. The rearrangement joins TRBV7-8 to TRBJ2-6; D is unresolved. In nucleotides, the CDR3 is TGTGCCAGCAGCTTCGGACCGGTCTCTGGGGCCAACGTCCTGACTTTC. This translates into CASSFGPVSGANVLTF.